This entry lists 3 T cell receptor beta chains sequenced from one sample in a study of blood T cell repertoires in COVID-19. The table came from immunoSEQ multiplex PCR; TCRdb's copy has only in-frame clones and leaves some out. The table has about 210,000 clones, around 90% seen once. Source material: peripheral blood. All receptors come from a man aged 25-40 years with acute or convalescent COVID-19.

V gene TRBV5-1 combines with J gene TRBJ2-7; 9 nucleotides line up with TRBD1. CDR3 length: 13 amino acids. The trim removed 5 bases at V and 6 bases at J, leaving 6 bases unmatched. Germline lookup yields CDR1 SGHRS and CDR2 YFSETQ. In DNA, the CDR3 is TGCGCCAGCAGATCGGGACAGGGAAGCGAGCAGTACTTC. Translated, it gives CASRSGQGSEQYF.

As regards this clone: Other DNA sequences in the sample encode the same CDR3. The V and J genes are TRBV18 and TRBJ1-3, with TRBD1 matching over 7 bases. This CDR3 is built from 15 residues. CDR1 and CDR2 from the germline V gene are KGHSH and LQKENI. V shed 6 bases and J 0 bases; nucleotides not matched to a gene: 5. CDR3 residues: CASSPTGSSGNTIYF. CDR3 nucleotides: TGTGCCAGCTCCCCGACAGGGAGCTCTGGAAACACCATATATTTT.

This clone was observed once. V usage is TRBV6-4 and J usage is TRBJ1-2; TRBD1 is a possible D gene (5 bases). Trimming removed 5 bases from V and 2 bases from J, with 9 bases in between. This CDR3 has 13 residues. CDR1 MRHNA and CDR2 SNTAGT come from the germline V gene. The CDR3: CASSKDRNYGYTF. DNA of the CDR3: TGTGCCAGCAGTAAAGACAGAAACTATGGCTACACCTTC.